Only a few counts were recorded for the clone carrying this T cell receptor beta chain. The data originate from a study of T cell repertoires in cytomegalovirus infection. Study background: Matching HLA type and CMV infection were both indicated by public TCR beta signatures.

TCRdb used MiXCR to reprocess the reads, holding one entry per CDR3 protein. The table has some 180,000 distinct CDR3 sequences, more than 9% seen once. Germline V gene sequence: CDR1 SNHLY, CDR2 FYNNEI. Trimming at V came to 6 bases and at J to 0 bases, leaving 4 bases not matched to a gene. The length of the CDR3 is 15 residues. The specimen sequenced was PBMCs. This TCR came from a human donor in good health (CMV status not recorded). Some clones in this sample may be carry-over from other donors' samples. The J gene is TRBJ1-5, the V gene TRBV2; TRBD1 agrees at 8 bases. The CDR3 reads CASRMDRVSNQPQHF. CDR3 nucleotide sequence: TGTGCCAGCAGGATGGACAGGGTTAGCAATCAGCCCCAGCATTTT.